This TCR beta chain was recorded in a study of shared clonotypes between healthy human individuals. Study observations and caveats: Among donors, clonotype sharing was expected to be affected by sequencing depth.

As regards this clone: The antigen is unknown.

The V and J ends lost 3 bases and 5 bases, in that order; junction bases with no gene match: 5. Germline V lookup: CDR1 SGHAT, CDR2 FQDESV (reference sequence). The CDR3 runs to 15 residues. In the sorted-subset replicate PCRs, 200 ng DNA, 29,000 or so T cell genomes, was used. TCRdb's table, derived via immunoSEQ multiplex PCR, lists solely in-frame clones and lacks some. The data contain a few million clones, 85% to 95% of them singletons. Both subsets, CD45RA+ naive and CD45RA-negative memory, were split from the CD4+ cells. This clonotype originated in a man aged 18 to 35 in good health. Some clones in this sample may be carry-over from other donors' samples. The material sequenced was naive CD4+ T cells from PBMCs. Sample subset: CD45RA+ positively selected. The chain is built from TRBV11-1 and TRBJ2-2; 8 nucleotides align to TRBD2. The CDR3 spells CASSLGTSLTGELFF. CDR3 nucleotide sequence: TGTGCCAGCAGCTTGGGGACTAGTCTTACCGGGGAGCTGTTTTTT.